A selection of T cell receptor beta chains follows, all from one sample in a study of blood T cell repertoires in COVID-19. This table comes from immunoSEQ multiplex PCR, and its TCRdb copy is limited to in-frame clones, with some not included. The profile shows 310,000 or so clones, roughly 86% of them singletons. Sequences were obtained from peripheral blood. These receptors were obtained from a man in his 70s with acute or convalescent COVID-19. Each CDR3 is given with its conserved first and last residue. Fields, in order: D gene, clone size, V gene, J gene, CDR3 DNA, CDR3 protein. The D gene is left open where the match is weak. Clone size is given for some rows only: seen once, a few or many times, or a class if the clone is expanded.

TRBD2,once,TRBV4-1,TRBJ2-2,TGCGCCAGCAGAGGACTAGCGCTGACGAACACCGGGGAGCTGTTTTTT,CASRGLALTNTGELFF
TRBD1,.,TRBV4-2,TRBJ2-7,TGTGCCAGCAGCCAGGTCGGACAGGGTGCCGAGCAGTACTTC,CASSQVGQGAEQYF
.,.,TRBV28,TRBJ1-5,TGTGCCAGCAGTTCCGCCGGGAGAGGCCGCAATCAGCCCCAGCATTTT,CASSSAGRGRNQPQHF
.,.,TRBV14,TRBJ2-3,TGTGCCAGCTCTAGCCTTACCACAGATACGCAGTATTTT,CASSSLTTDTQYF
TRBD1,.,TRBV4-2,TRBJ1-6,TGTGCCAGCAGCCAAGATTATACAGGGGGCAATAATTCACCCCTCCACTTT,CASSQDYTGGNNSPLHF
.,.,TRBV19,TRBJ1-3,TGTGCCAGTAGTGAACAGCCTTACTCTGGAAACACCATATATTTT,CASSEQPYSGNTIYF
.,.,TRBV13,TRBJ1-1,TGTGCCAGCAGCGCCAGGGTAGAAGCTTTCTTT,CASSARVEAFF
TRBD1,.,TRBV14,TRBJ1-2,TGTGCCAGCAGCCTTCGACAGGGCTACTATGGCTACACCTTC,CASSLRQGYYGYTF
.,.,TRBV5-6,TRBJ1-2,TGTGCCAGCAGCCTTGACAGGTCCTATGGCTACACCTTC,CASSLDRSYGYTF
.,.,TRBV2,TRBJ2-2,TGTGCCAGCAGTGTAACTAGCCGATCGAACACCGGGGAGCTGTTTTTT,CASSVTSRSNTGELFF
.,.,TRBV5-1,TRBJ2-3,TGCGCCAGCAGCTTTGGCGACAGCCTCACAGATACGCAGTATTTT,CASSFGDSLTDTQYF
TRBD2,.,TRBV4-1,TRBJ2-7,TGCGCCAGCAGCCGTATTAGCGGGAGCTCCTACGAGCAGTACTTC,CASSRISGSSYEQYF
.,.,TRBV6-5,TRBJ1-5,TGTGCCAGCAGATCGCAGGGGAAAGGCAATCAGCCCCAGCATTTT,CASRSQGKGNQPQHF
TRBD2,.,TRBV27,TRBJ2-2,TGTGCCAGCAGTCCCGGGAGGGGCCCGAACACCGGGGAGCTGTTTTTT,CASSPGRGPNTGELFF
TRBD1,.,TRBV5-1,TRBJ1-3,TGCGCCAGCAGCCCGGGACAGGGTCTCTCTGGAAACACCATATATTTT,CASSPGQGLSGNTIYF
.,.,TRBV5-1,TRBJ2-1,TGCGCCAGCAGTTCCGGGACTCCCTTCTACAATGAGCAGTTCTTC,CASSSGTPFYNEQFF
.,once,TRBV19,TRBJ1-4,TGTGCCAGTAGTATACGGTCAACTAATGAAAAACTGTTTTTT,CASSIRSTNEKLFF
TRBD2,few,TRBV14,TRBJ2-7,TGTGCCAGCAGCCATCGGGGGGGCCTCCAGTACTTC,CASSHRGGLQYF
TRBD2,.,TRBV2,TRBJ2-3,TGTGCCAGCAGTTTGACTAGCGGGGGCGAGGATACGCAGTATTTT,CASSLTSGGEDTQYF
.,.,TRBV3-1/TRBV3-2,TRBJ1-6,TGTGCCAGCAGCCAAGTGCCGCTTTGGAGCTCCTATAATTCACCCCTCCACTTT,CASSQVPLWSSYNSPLHF
.,.,TRBV30,TRBJ1-2,TGTGCCTGGCTACCTAAACAGGGTGGGGGCTACACCTTC,CAWLPKQGGGYTF
TRBD1,.,TRBV6-6,TRBJ2-1,TGTGCCTCCTCATGGGCAGGGGGCAATGAGCAGTTCTTC,CASSWAGGNEQFF
TRBD1,.,TRBV5-1,TRBJ2-2,TGCGCCAGCAGCTTGGGACAGGGGCGACGAACCGGGGAGCTGTTTTTT,CASSLGQGRRTGELFF
TRBD2,.,TRBV28,TRBJ2-6,TGTGCCAGCAGTAACCTCGGTAGCGGGAGCTCTGGGGCCAACGTCCTGACTTTC,CASSNLGSGSSGANVLTF
TRBD2,.,TRBV11-1,TRBJ2-1,TGTGCCAGCAGCTCTCTTAGCGGGGGGGGTTACAATGAGCAGTTCTTC,CASSSLSGGGYNEQFF
.,.,TRBV6-2/TRBV6-3,TRBJ1-4,TGTGCCAGCAGTGACACAGGGCGCTACTATGAAAAACTGTTTTTT,CASSDTGRYYEKLFF
TRBD1,.,TRBV30,TRBJ2-1,TGTGCCTGGAGTTCAGGGGACAGATACAATGAGCAGTTCTTC,CAWSSGDRYNEQFF
TRBD2,.,TRBV5-5,TRBJ2-5,TGTGCCAGCAGCTTGGCCCGACTAGCGGGGGGGCTGGGAGAGACCCAGTACTTC,CASSLARLAGGLGETQYF
.,.,TRBV27,TRBJ2-6,TGTGCCAGCAATCCCGCAGGGACTGGGGCCAACGTCCTGACTTTC,CASNPAGTGANVLTF
TRBD1,many,TRBV5-1,TRBJ2-2,TGCGCCAGCAGCTTGAGGACAGGGAACACCGGGGAGCTGTTTTTT,CASSLRTGNTGELFF
TRBD1,.,TRBV18,TRBJ2-1,TGTGCCAGCTCACCGACAGGGGGATTTTACAATGAGCAGTTCTTC,CASSPTGGFYNEQFF
TRBD1,.,TRBV24-1,TRBJ1-1,TGTGCCACCAGTGCCCTCAGGGGGCTAAGGAACACTGAAGCTTTCTTT,CATSALRGLRNTEAFF
TRBD1,.,TRBV4-3,TRBJ2-4,TGCGCCAGCAGCCAGACGACAGGGGGCCGAGCCAAAAACATTCAGTACTTC,CASSQTTGGRAKNIQYF
.,.,TRBV4-2,TRBJ2-7,TGTGCCAGCAGCCTTCACCTGTCGGGAGACGGGGCCTACGAGCAGTACTTC,CASSLHLSGDGAYEQYF
.,.,TRBV9,TRBJ1-3,TGTGCCAGCAGCGTAGAAGCCTCTGGAAACACCATATATTTT,CASSVEASGNTIYF
.,.,TRBV7-8,TRBJ2-2,TGTGCCAGCAGCTTATACTCGGTAACCGGGGAGCTGTTTTTT,CASSLYSVTGELFF
.,.,TRBV2,TRBJ1-6,TGTGCCAGCAGCGCAAGACAGGCGTATAATTCACCCCTCCACTTT,CASSARQAYNSPLHF
.,.,TRBV12-3/TRBV12-4,TRBJ1-5,TGTGCCAGCAGTTCCATCACGGATCAGCCCCAGCATTTT,CASSSITDQPQHF
.,.,TRBV5-1,TRBJ2-5,TGCGCCAGCAGCTTGGTAATCGACAGGCGTCAAGAGACCCAGTACTTC,CASSLVIDRRQETQYF
TRBD1,.,TRBV5-4,TRBJ2-7,TGTGCCAGCAGCTTGGAGGGACAGGGGGCTTCAGTCGAGCAGTACTTC,CASSLEGQGASVEQYF
TRBD1,.,TRBV28,TRBJ1-5,TGTGCCAGCAACCCACAGGGGGCAGGTCAGCCCCAGCATTTT,CASNPQGAGQPQHF
TRBD1,.,TRBV9,TRBJ1-1,TGTGCCAGCAGCGTATCCGGGACAGGGTTGACTGAAGCTTTCTTT,CASSVSGTGLTEAFF
.,.,TRBV20-1,TRBJ1-4,TGCAGTGCTAGTTTACGGGGATTGGGCCATAATGAAAAACTGTTTTTT,CSASLRGLGHNEKLFF
.,.,TRBV18,TRBJ2-3,TGTGCCAGCTCACCTCCAGGGGTTGCAGATACGCAGTATTTT,CASSPPGVADTQYF
.,.,TRBV2,TRBJ2-1,TGTGCCAGCAGTGGGCTAGTGATGGGCAATGAGCAGTTCTTC,CASSGLVMGNEQFF
TRBD2,once,TRBV9,TRBJ2-5,TGTGCCAGCAGCGTCCGGGACTACCTTCAAGAGACCCAGTACTTC,CASSVRDYLQETQYF
TRBD2,.,TRBV27,TRBJ2-7,TGTGCCAGCAGTCGTGAGGGTGGCGGGAGGGCCCGTAAGGACGAGCAGTACTTC,CASSREGGGRARKDEQYF
.,.,TRBV21-1,TRBJ1-4,TGTGCCAGCAGCTCCCGGACAGGGGGTGAAAAACTGTTTTTT,CASSSRTGGEKLFF
TRBD1,.,TRBV27,TRBJ1-2,TGTGCCAGCAGAAAAGGGACAGGGGCTAACTATGGCTACACCTTC,CASRKGTGANYGYTF
.,.,TRBV5-8,TRBJ1-6,TGTGCCAGCAGCCGAATACAGGGCTCACCCCTCCACTTT,CASSRIQGSPLHF
.,once,TRBV5-1,TRBJ2-1,TGCGCCAGCAGCTTGGTATCCAATGAGCAGTTCTTC,CASSLVSNEQFF
.,.,TRBV7-3,TRBJ1-3,TGTGCCAGCAGCTTTCCCCCTAGACCGAGGCTCTCTGGAAACACCATATATTTT,CASSFPPRPRLSGNTIYF
.,.,TRBV12-3/TRBV12-4,TRBJ2-5,TGTGCCAGCAGTTTACACAGCCAAGAGACCCAGTACTTC,CASSLHSQETQYF
.,.,TRBV30,TRBJ1-5,TGTGCCTGGAGTCAGAATCAGGGAAATCAGCCCCAGCATTTT,CAWSQNQGNQPQHF
.,.,TRBV5-5,TRBJ2-1,TGTGCCAGCAGCTTGTCCGCGGGCCCCGACTACCGCTACAATGAGCAGTTCTTC,CASSLSAGPDYRYNEQFF